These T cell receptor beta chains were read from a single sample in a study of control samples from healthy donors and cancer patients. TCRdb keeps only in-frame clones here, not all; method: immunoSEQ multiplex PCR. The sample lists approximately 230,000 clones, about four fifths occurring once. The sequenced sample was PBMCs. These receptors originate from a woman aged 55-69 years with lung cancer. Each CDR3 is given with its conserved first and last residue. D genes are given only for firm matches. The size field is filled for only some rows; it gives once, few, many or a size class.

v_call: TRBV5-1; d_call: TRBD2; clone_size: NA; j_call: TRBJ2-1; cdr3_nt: TGCGCCAGCGGACGTAGCGGGGGGGCGTTGGATGAGCAGTTCTTC; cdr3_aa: CASGRSGGALDEQFF
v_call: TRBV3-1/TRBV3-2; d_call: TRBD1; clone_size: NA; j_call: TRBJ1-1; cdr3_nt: TGTGCCAGCAGCCACGGGACAGTCGGTGAAGCTTTCTTT; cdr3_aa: CASSHGTVGEAFF
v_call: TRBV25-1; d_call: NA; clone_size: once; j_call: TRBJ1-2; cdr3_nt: TGTGCCAGCAGTGAGTCCCTTCCTCGGGACACCGATGGCTACACCTTC; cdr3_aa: CASSESLPRDTDGYTF
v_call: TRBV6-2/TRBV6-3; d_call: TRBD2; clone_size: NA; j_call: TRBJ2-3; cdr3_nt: TGTGCCAGCAGTTACGTCGGGGGAGCGGGGGTAACAGATACGCAGTATTTT; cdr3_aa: CASSYVGGAGVTDTQYF
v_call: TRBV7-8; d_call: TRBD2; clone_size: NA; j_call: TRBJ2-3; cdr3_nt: TGTGCCAGCAGCTTCACTAGCGGGGGGGCAGATACGCAGTATTTT; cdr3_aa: CASSFTSGGADTQYF
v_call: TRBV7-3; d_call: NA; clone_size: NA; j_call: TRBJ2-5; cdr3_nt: TGTGCCAGCAGTATTACGGGGGACTACCAAGAGACCCAGTACTTC; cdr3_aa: CASSITGDYQETQYF
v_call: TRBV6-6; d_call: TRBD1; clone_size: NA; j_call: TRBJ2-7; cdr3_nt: TGTGCCAGCAGGGGACAGGGCCCCTCCTACGAGCAGTACTTC; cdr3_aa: CASRGQGPSYEQYF
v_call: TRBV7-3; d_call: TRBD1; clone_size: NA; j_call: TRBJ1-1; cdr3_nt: TGTGCCAGCAGCCCTCAGGGGGGGGGCACTGAAGCTTTCTTT; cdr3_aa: CASSPQGGGTEAFF
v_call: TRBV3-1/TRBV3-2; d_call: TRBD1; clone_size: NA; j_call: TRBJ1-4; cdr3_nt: TGTGCCAGCAGCCAGGACAGGGGGTTGGTGAACGGTAATGAAAAACTGTTTTTT; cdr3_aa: CASSQDRGLVNGNEKLFF
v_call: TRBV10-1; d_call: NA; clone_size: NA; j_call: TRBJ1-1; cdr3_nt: TGCGCCAGCAGTGAGTCGGGGAGAACTGAAGCTTTCTTT; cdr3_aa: CASSESGRTEAFF
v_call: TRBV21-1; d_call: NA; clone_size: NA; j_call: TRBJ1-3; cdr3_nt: TGTGCCAGCGGACGCAGGTCTGGAAACACCATATATTTT; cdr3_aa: CASGRRSGNTIYF
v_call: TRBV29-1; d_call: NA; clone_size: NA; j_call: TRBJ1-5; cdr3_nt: TGCAGCGTTGAAGATCGAGACAGGCAGAGCAATCAGCCCCAGCATTTT; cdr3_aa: CSVEDRDRQSNQPQHF
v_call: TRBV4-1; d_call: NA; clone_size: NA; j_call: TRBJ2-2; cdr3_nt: TGCGCCAGCAGCCAAGGGTCGACAGGTCGCACCGGGGAGCTGTTTTTT; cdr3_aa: CASSQGSTGRTGELFF
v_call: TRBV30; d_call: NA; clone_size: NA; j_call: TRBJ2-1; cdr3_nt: TGTGCCTGGGCAAAAAACCTACTTGCGAATGAGCAGTTCTTC; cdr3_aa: CAWAKNLLANEQFF
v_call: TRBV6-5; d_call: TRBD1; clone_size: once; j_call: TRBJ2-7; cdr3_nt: TGTGCCAGCAATAGAGGACAGGGGCACGAGCAGTACTTC; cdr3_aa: CASNRGQGHEQYF
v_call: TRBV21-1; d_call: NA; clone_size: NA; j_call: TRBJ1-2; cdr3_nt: TGTGCCAGCAGCAAAGGGGGGGAGCCATTCGGGGGCTACACCTTC; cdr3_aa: CASSKGGEPFGGYTF
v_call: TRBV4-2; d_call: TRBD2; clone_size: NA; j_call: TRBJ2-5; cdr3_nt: TGTGCCAGCAGCCAAGATTGGACTAGCGGGTCTAAAGAGACCCAGTACTTC; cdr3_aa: CASSQDWTSGSKETQYF
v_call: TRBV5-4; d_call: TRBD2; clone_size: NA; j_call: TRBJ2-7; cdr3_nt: TGTGCCAGCAGCTTGAGTCCGGGGGAACCGGGAGGCGAGCAGTACTTC; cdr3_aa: CASSLSPGEPGGEQYF
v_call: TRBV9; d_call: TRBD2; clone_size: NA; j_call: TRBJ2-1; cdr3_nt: TGTGCCAGCAGCCCAGCTAGCGGGGTCATGCTCTTC; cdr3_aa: CASSPASGVMLF
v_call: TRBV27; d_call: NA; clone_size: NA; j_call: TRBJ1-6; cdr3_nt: TGTGCCAGCAGTTCCCGGGCCCTCTCCTATAATTCACCCCTCCACTTT; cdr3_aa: CASSSRALSYNSPLHF
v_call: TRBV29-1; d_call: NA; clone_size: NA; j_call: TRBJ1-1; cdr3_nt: TGCAGCGTTGTGAGGCAGGTGAACACTGAAGCTTTCTTT; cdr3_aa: CSVVRQVNTEAFF
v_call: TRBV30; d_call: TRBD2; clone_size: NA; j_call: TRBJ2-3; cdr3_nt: TGTGCCTGGAGTTGGCGGGGGGCACATACGCAGTATTTT; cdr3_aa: CAWSWRGAHTQYF
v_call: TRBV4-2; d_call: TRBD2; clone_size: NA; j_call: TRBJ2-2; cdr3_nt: TGTGCCAGCAGCCAAGACCCCCCCGGGAGGGTTAACACCGGGGAGCTGTTTTTT; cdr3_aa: CASSQDPPGRVNTGELFF
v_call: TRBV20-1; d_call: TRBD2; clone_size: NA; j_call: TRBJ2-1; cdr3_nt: TGCAGTGCTAGTGACGGGGGGGCCTACAATGAGCAGTTCTTC; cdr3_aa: CSASDGGAYNEQFF
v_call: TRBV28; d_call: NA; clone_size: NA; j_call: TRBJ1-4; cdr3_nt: TGTGCCAGCAGTTTAGAGGGCGGACACATAATGAAGGGACTGTTTTTT; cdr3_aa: CASSLEGGHIMKGLFF
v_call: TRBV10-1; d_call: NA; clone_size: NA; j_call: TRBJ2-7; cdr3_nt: TGCGCCAGCAGCGATAAGCTAGGCGAGCAGTACTTC; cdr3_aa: CASSDKLGEQYF
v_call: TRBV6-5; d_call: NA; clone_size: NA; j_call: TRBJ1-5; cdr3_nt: TGTGCCAGCAGTTACTCAATACAGGGCAATCAGCCCCAGCATTTT; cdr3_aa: CASSYSIQGNQPQHF
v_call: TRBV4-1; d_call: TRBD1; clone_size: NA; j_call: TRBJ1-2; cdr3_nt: TGCGCCAGCAGCCAAGTTCCGGGACAGGTAAACTATGGCTACACCTTC; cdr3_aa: CASSQVPGQVNYGYTF
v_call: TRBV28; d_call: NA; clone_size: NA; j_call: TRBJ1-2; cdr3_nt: TGTGCCAGCAGTTTGCCCGGGACCCCTTCTCTTTATGGCTACACCTTC; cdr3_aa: CASSLPGTPSLYGYTF
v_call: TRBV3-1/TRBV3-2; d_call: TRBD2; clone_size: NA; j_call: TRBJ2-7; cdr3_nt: TGTGCCAGCAGCCAAGATAGTAGCGGGGAGTACGAGCAGTACTTC; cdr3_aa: CASSQDSSGEYEQYF
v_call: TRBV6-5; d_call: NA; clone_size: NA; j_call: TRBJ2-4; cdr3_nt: TGTGCCAGCAGCTACAATCGTGGGGTTCAGTACTTC; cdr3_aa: CASSYNRGVQYF
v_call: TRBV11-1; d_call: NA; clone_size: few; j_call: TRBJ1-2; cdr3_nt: TGTGCCAGCAGCTTTGGCAGGGCGGAAGGCTACACCTTC; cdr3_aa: CASSFGRAEGYTF
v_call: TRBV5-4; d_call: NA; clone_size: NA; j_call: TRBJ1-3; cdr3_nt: TGTGCCGGAACCTCTGGAAACACCATATATTTT; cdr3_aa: CAGTSGNTIYF
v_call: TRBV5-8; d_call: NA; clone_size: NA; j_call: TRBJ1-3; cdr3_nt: TGTGCCAGCAGCCAAACAGGGCGGCCTGGAAACACCATATATTTT; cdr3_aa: CASSQTGRPGNTIYF
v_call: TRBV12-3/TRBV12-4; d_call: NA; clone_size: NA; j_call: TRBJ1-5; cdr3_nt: TGTGCCAGCAGTTCTGGGAATCAGCCCCAGCATTTT; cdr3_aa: CASSSGNQPQHF
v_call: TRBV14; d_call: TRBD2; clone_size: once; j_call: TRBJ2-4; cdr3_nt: TGTGCCAGCAGCCAAGAAACTAGCGGTCTAGCCAAAAACATTCAGTACTTC; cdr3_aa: CASSQETSGLAKNIQYF
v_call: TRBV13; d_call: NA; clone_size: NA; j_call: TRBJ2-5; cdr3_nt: TGTGCCAGCAGCTCTACCCCTCCGGAGACCCAGTACTTC; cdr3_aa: CASSSTPPETQYF
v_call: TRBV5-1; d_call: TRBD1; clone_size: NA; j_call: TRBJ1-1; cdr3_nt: TGCGCCAGCAGTTACGGACAGGGCGGGGCTGAAGCTTTCTTT; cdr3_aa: CASSYGQGGAEAFF
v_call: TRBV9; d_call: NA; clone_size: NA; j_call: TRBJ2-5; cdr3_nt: TGTGCCAGCAGCTGGGCAGCGGGCGTACAAGAGACCCAGTACTTC; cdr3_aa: CASSWAAGVQETQYF
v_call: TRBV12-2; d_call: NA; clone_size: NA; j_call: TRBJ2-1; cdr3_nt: TGTGCAAGTCGGACCGGACTAGCGGGAGAAAACATTGAGCAGTTCTTC; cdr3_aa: CASRTGLAGENIEQFF
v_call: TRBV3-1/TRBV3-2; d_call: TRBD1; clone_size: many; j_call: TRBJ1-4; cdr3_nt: TGTGCCAGCAGTTACTACAGGGGAGGAGACGAAAAACTGTTTTTT; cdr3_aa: CASSYYRGGDEKLFF
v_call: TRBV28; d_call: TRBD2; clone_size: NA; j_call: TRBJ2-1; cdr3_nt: TGTGCCAGCAGTTTTCCGGGACTACGGACTAGAAATGAGCAGTTCTTC; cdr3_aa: CASSFPGLRTRNEQFF
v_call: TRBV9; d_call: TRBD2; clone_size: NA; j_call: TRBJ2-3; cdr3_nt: TGTGCCAGCAGCGTAGTTGGAATAAGCGGGAGGCTCCCATTGCGGACAGATACGCAGTATTTT; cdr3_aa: CASSVVGISGRLPLRTDTQYF
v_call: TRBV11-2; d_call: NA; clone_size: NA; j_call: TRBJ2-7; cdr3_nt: TGTGCCAGCAGCCCCTTACTTGAGGGCGTCCACGAGCAGTACTTC; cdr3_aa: CASSPLLEGVHEQYF